Listed below are T cell receptor beta chains from one sample, sequenced in a study of T-cell memory formation after mild COVID-19. Each CDR3 protein is one row after TCRdb ran MiXCR on the 5' RACE reads. The table records under 70,000 distinct CDR3 sequences, over 8.5% of them present only once. Source material: PBMCs or a T cell subset sorted from them (not recorded which). All receptors come from a man aged 18 to 30 who had mild COVID-19 (a few samples of this study predate the infection). Cell type and time point are not known. Each CDR3 is given with its conserved first and last residue. The D gene is left open where the match is weak. Expanded clones are given a class, and other clones once, few, many or no size at all.

clone_size,j_call,v_call,d_call,cdr3_aa,cdr3_nt
NA,TRBJ1-1,TRBV6-5,NA,CASMSGTEAFF,TGTGCCAGCATGAGTGGGACTGAAGCTTTCTTT
few,TRBJ1-2,TRBV18,NA,CASSPLPPARDLSNYGYTF,TGTGCCAGCTCACCACTACCCCCGGCAAGAGACCTTTCTAACTATGGCTACACCTTC
NA,TRBJ1-2,TRBV4-3,NA,CASSHKVGGYRENYGYTF,TGCGCCAGCAGCCACAAGGTCGGGGGGTACAGGGAAAACTATGGCTACACCTTC
few,TRBJ2-1,TRBV19,TRBD1,CASSGQGGGEQFF,TGTGCCAGTAGCGGACAGGGGGGAGGTGAGCAGTTCTTC
few,TRBJ2-1,TRBV4-1,TRBD2,CASSQEGLAGSSYNEQFF,TGCGCCAGCAGCCAAGAGGGGCTAGCGGGGTCCTCCTACAATGAGCAGTTCTTC
many,TRBJ2-7,TRBV5-1,NA,CASSFLAGGSYEQYF,TGCGCCAGCAGCTTCCTCGCGGGCGGATCCTACGAGCAGTACTTC
few,TRBJ1-2,TRBV4-2,TRBD1,CASSLRQGNGYTF,TGTGCCAGCAGCCTTCGACAGGGTAATGGCTACACCTTC
NA,TRBJ1-2,TRBV28,NA,CASRTGPSYGYTF,TGTGCCAGCAGGACAGGTCCCTCCTATGGCTACACCTTC
NA,TRBJ1-3,TRBV19,NA,CASSIHLGSGNTIYF,TGTGCCAGTAGTATCCACCTCGGCTCTGGAAACACCATATATTTT
NA,TRBJ2-1,TRBV5-1,NA,CASSLGFNEQFF,TGCGCCAGCAGCTTGGGATTCAATGAGCAGTTCTTC
NA,TRBJ2-5,TRBV2,TRBD1,CASSDGTGLETQYF,TGTGCCAGCAGTGACGGGACAGGGCTGGAGACCCAGTACTTC